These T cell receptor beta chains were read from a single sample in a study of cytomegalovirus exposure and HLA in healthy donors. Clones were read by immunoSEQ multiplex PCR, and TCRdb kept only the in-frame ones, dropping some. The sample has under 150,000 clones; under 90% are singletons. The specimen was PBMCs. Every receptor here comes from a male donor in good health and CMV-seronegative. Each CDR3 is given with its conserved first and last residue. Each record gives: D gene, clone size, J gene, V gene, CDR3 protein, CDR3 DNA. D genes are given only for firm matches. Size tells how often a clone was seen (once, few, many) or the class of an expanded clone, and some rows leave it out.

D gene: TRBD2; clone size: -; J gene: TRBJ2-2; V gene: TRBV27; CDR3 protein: CASRGSGLNTGELFF; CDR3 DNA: TGTGCCAGCAGGGGTAGCGGGTTGAACACCGGGGAGCTGTTTTTT
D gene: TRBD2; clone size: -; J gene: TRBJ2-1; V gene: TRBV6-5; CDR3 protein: CASSYSSGRTYNEQFF; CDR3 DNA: TGTGCCAGCAGTTATTCGAGCGGGAGGACCTACAATGAGCAGTTCTTC
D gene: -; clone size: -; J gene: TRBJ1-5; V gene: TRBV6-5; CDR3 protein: CASSEVGGGQPQHF; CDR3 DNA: TGTGCCAGCAGTGAAGTTGGGGGGGGTCAGCCCCAGCATTTT
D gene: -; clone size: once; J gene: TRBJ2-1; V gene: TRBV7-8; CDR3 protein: CASSPRQYNEQFF; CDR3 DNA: TGTGCCAGCAGCCCGAGACAGTACAATGAGCAGTTCTTC
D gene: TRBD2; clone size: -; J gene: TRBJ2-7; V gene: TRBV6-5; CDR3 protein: CASSRDMFSGLAPYF; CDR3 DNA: TGTGCCAGCAGCCGAGATATGTTTAGCGGGTTGGCCCCCTACTTC
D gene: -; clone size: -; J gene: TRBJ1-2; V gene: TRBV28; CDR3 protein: CASSFKGLGYGYTF; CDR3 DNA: TGTGCCAGCAGTTTTAAGGGGCTGGGCTATGGCTACACCTTC
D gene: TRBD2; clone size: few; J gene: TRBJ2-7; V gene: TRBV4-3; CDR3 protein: CASSQLAAGGYEQYF; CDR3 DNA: TGCGCCAGCAGCCAGCTGGCGGCGGGAGGGTACGAGCAGTACTTC
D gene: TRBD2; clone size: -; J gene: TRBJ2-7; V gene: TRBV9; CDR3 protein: CASSVAGGLAAYEQYF; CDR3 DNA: TGTGCCAGCAGCGTAGCTGGGGGACTAGCCGCCTACGAGCAGTACTTC
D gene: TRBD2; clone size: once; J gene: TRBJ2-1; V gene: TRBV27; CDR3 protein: CASALAVDNEQFF; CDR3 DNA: TGTGCCAGCGCACTAGCGGTCGACAATGAGCAGTTCTTC
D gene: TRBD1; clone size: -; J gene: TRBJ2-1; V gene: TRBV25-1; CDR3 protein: CASSILGTGDEQFF; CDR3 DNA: TGTGCCAGCAGTATACTGGGGACAGGGGACGAGCAGTTCTTC
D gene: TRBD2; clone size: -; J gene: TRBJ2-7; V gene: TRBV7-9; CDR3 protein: CATREGLTYEQYF; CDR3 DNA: TGTGCCACCAGGGAGGGGCTGACCTACGAGCAGTACTTC
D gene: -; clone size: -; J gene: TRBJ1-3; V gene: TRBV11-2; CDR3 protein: CASSYYSGNTIYF; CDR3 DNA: TGTGCCAGCAGCTATTACAGTGGAAACACCATATATTTT
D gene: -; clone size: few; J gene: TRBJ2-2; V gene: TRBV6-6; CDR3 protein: CASTGTGELFF; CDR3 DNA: TGTGCCAGCACGGGAACCGGGGAGCTGTTTTTT
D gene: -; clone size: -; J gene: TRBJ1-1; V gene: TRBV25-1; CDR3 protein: CASTPGRAGTEAFF; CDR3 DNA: TGTGCCAGCACCCCAGGGAGGGCGGGAACTGAAGCTTTCTTT
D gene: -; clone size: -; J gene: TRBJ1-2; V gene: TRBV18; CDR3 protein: CASSPPGEDGYTF; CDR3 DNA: TGTGCCAGCTCACCACCAGGGGAGGATGGCTACACCTTC
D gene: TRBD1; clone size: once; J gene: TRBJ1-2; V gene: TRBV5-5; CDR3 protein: CASSLQGAFDYGYTF; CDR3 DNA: TGTGCCAGCAGCCTCCAGGGGGCGTTTGACTATGGCTACACCTTC
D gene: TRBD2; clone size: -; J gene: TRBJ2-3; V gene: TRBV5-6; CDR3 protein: CASSPTSGSTDTQYF; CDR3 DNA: TGTGCCAGCAGCCCGACTAGCGGGAGCACAGATACGCAGTATTTT
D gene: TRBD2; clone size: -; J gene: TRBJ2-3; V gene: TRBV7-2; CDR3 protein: CASSLGAGGSLRDTQYF; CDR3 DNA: TGTGCCAGCAGCTTAGGGGCGGGAGGGTCCCTTCGGGATACGCAGTATTTT
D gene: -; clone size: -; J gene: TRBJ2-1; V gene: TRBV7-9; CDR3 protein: CASSYVGGNEQFF; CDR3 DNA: TGTGCCAGCAGCTATGTAGGGGGCAATGAGCAGTTCTTC
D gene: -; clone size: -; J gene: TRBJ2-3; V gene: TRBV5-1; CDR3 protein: CASSFDVLDSDTQYF; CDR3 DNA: TGCGCCAGCAGCTTTGACGTCTTGGACTCAGATACGCAGTATTTT
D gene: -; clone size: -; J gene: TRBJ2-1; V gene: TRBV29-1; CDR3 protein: CSVDGGSQHNEQFF; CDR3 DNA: TGCAGCGTTGATGGGGGGAGTCAGCACAATGAGCAGTTCTTC
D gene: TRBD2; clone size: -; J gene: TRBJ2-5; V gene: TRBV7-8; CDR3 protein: CASSLAGTPPTSGQETQYF; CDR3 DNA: TGTGCCAGCAGCTTAGCGGGGACTCCACCTACTAGCGGACAAGAGACCCAGTACTTC
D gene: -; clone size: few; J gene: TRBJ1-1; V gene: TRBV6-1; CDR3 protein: CAIRGSTEAFF; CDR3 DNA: TGTGCAATCCGGGGGTCCACTGAAGCTTTCTTT
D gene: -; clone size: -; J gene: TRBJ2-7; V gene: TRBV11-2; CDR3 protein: CASSFPGVPYEQYF; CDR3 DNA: TGTGCCAGCAGCTTTCCGGGTGTGCCGTACGAGCAGTACTTC
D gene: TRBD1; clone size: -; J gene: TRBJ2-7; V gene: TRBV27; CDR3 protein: CASSLTGSEQYF; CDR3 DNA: TGTGCCAGCAGTTTGACAGGGTCCGAGCAGTACTTC
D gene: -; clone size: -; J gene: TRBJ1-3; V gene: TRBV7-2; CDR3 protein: CASSTNGGGNTIYF; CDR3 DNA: TGTGCCAGCAGCACGAATGGGGGAGGCAACACCATATATTTT
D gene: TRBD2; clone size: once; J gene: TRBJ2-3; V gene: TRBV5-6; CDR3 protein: CASSSSPGGWDTQYF; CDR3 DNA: TGTGCCAGCAGCTCCAGCCCGGGAGGTTGGGATACGCAGTATTTT
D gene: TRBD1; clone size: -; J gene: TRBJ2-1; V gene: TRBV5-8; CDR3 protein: CASRRYPGQGNNEQFF; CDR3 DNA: TGTGCCAGCCGTCGTTACCCGGGACAGGGGAACAATGAGCAGTTCTTC
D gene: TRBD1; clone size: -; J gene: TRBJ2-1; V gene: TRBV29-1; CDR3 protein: CSVKGQGNEQFF; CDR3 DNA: TGCAGCGTTAAGGGACAGGGCAATGAGCAGTTCTTC
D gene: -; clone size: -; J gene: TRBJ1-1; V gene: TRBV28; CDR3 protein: CASTPHGSREAFF; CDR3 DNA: TGTGCCAGCACCCCCCACGGTTCTCGGGAAGCTTTCTTT
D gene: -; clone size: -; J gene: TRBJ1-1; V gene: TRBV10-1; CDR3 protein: CASSQGKGEAFF; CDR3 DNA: TGCGCCAGCAGTCAGGGAAAGGGTGAAGCTTTCTTT
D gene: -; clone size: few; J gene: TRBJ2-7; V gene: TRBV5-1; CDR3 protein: CASSPDLTDAYEQYF; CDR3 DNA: TGCGCCAGCAGCCCCGACCTGACTGATGCCTACGAGCAGTACTTC
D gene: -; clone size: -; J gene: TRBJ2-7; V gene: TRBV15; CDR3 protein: CATSRGDGGTYEQYF; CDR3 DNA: TGTGCCACCAGCAGAGGTGACGGAGGTACCTACGAGCAGTACTTC
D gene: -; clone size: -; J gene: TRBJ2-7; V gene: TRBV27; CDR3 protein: CASSSQGILSYEQYF; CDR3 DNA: TGTGCCAGCAGTTCGCAGGGGATACTTAGCTACGAGCAGTACTTC
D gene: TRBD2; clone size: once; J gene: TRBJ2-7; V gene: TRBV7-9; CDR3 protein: CASSPVIQRDSYEQYF; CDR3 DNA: TGTGCCAGCAGCCCCGTTATCCAGCGGGACTCCTACGAGCAGTACTTC
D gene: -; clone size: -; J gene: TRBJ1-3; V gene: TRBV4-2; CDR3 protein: CASSQDPGNSGNTIYF; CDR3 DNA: TGTGCCAGCAGCCAAGACCCAGGGAACTCTGGAAACACCATATATTTT